The T cell receptor beta chain described here comes from a study of blood T cell repertoires in COVID-19. Study-wide context: Both acute and convalescent COVID-19 samples were obtained from the United States, Italy and Spain. From T cells, B-cell-depleted T cells, or PBMCs came the material, which was cDNA or gDNA.

Participants' reported clinical history set cohort assignment. Authors' methods: Estimated nucleated cell counts came from reference gene primer amplification. Assay used: immunoSEQ multiplex PCR; TCRdb lists only in-frame clones, some missing. Clone size and the V and J calls come from that table; the DNA yielded D and trimming. The table includes under 500,000 clones, about 90% detected once. This CDR3 has 12 amino acids. The J segment lost 7 bases and the V segment lost 3 bases, leaving 2 bases of the junction unmatched. Material: PBMCs or T cells enriched from blood (not recorded which). The chain couples TRBV12-3 or TRBV12-4 to TRBJ1-1; 7 bases are shared with TRBD1. The TCR originated in a woman younger than 35 with acute COVID-19. CDR3 sequence: CASSLGQIEAFF. For the CDR3, the DNA is TGTGCCAGCAGTTTGGGACAGATTGAAGCTTTCTTT.